This is a list of T cell receptor beta chains from one sample in a study of early T cells in non-severe SARS-CoV-2 infection. One entry per CDR3 protein results from TCRdb running MiXCR on the 5' RACE reads. This table has nearly 110,000 distinct CDR3 sequences, roughly 11% appearing once. The sequenced sample consisted of whole blood. These receptors came from an adult who was a healthcare worker with PCR-confirmed SARS-CoV-2 infection or an uninfected control (not recorded which). Both conserved end residues are trimmed from each CDR3.

j_call: TRBJ2-7; v_call: TRBV12-3/TRBV12-4; cdr3_aa: ASSKVDSLQY
j_call: TRBJ2-3; v_call: TRBV6-2/TRBV6-3; cdr3_aa: ASSWGQAYQGDTQY
j_call: TRBJ1-1; v_call: TRBV6-6; cdr3_aa: ASISSGNTEAF
j_call: TRBJ2-2; v_call: TRBV6-5; cdr3_aa: ASRQGSSTGELF
j_call: TRBJ2-2; v_call: TRBV10-3; cdr3_aa: AIRRTSLSGGELF
j_call: TRBJ2-7; v_call: TRBV7-9; cdr3_aa: ASSSRGTSGMWEQY
j_call: TRBJ2-1; v_call: TRBV2; cdr3_aa: ASSEERVLF
j_call: TRBJ2-5; v_call: TRBV5-1; cdr3_aa: ASSAQGLGETQY
j_call: TRBJ2-2; v_call: TRBV19; cdr3_aa: ASTLRDYSNRGELF
j_call: TRBJ1-2; v_call: TRBV28; cdr3_aa: ASSLYGTGYGYT
j_call: TRBJ2-3; v_call: TRBV10-3; cdr3_aa: AVRKADPTDTQY
j_call: TRBJ2-7; v_call: TRBV6-2/TRBV6-3; cdr3_aa: ASSPKYEQY
j_call: TRBJ1-6; v_call: TRBV28; cdr3_aa: ASSLYGRNSPLH
j_call: TRBJ1-1; v_call: TRBV7-8; cdr3_aa: ASSTNRGSRVDTEAF
j_call: TRBJ1-1; v_call: TRBV4-2; cdr3_aa: ASSHSYEAF
j_call: TRBJ1-1; v_call: TRBV28; cdr3_aa: ASRDYTEAF
j_call: TRBJ1-2; v_call: TRBV12-3/TRBV12-4; cdr3_aa: ASSFPIGGYT
j_call: TRBJ2-5; v_call: TRBV7-2; cdr3_aa: ASSRDRGQETQY
j_call: TRBJ2-3; v_call: TRBV20-1; cdr3_aa: SARDLPGLAGGRTQY
j_call: TRBJ1-1; v_call: TRBV5-1; cdr3_aa: ASMSRTGDTEAF
j_call: TRBJ2-1; v_call: TRBV2; cdr3_aa: ASRGGTAGHEQF
j_call: TRBJ1-1; v_call: TRBV28; cdr3_aa: ASTRVTEAF
j_call: TRBJ2-1; v_call: TRBV11-2; cdr3_aa: ASCTGTSGLNEQF
j_call: TRBJ2-1; v_call: TRBV4-1; cdr3_aa: ASSPIWGTSGNEQF
j_call: TRBJ2-7; v_call: TRBV20-1; cdr3_aa: SARRTPSSYEQY
j_call: TRBJ2-4; v_call: TRBV20-1; cdr3_aa: SSDGGALAKNIQY
j_call: TRBJ2-5; v_call: TRBV11-2; cdr3_aa: ASSFASGTETQY
j_call: TRBJ2-3; v_call: TRBV28; cdr3_aa: ASSSPGLADRGDTQY
j_call: TRBJ2-7; v_call: TRBV18; cdr3_aa: ASSPGTGSEQY
j_call: TRBJ1-5; v_call: TRBV29-1; cdr3_aa: SVGQNNQPQH
j_call: TRBJ2-3; v_call: TRBV20-1; cdr3_aa: SARVSVTSTDTQY
j_call: TRBJ2-3; v_call: TRBV9; cdr3_aa: ASSVTSQGTDTQY
j_call: TRBJ2-5; v_call: TRBV14; cdr3_aa: ASRRQGQETQY
j_call: TRBJ2-4; v_call: TRBV20-1; cdr3_aa: SAPPVGGLAKNIQY
j_call: TRBJ1-2; v_call: TRBV19; cdr3_aa: ASSIDRTANYGYT
j_call: TRBJ1-1; v_call: TRBV5-1; cdr3_aa: ASSSSWGDLNTEAF
j_call: TRBJ2-5; v_call: TRBV7-9; cdr3_aa: ASSSHLAGQETQY
j_call: TRBJ1-1; v_call: TRBV2; cdr3_aa: ASRGQMNTEAF
j_call: TRBJ2-1; v_call: TRBV10-3; cdr3_aa: AISESGTRADEQF
j_call: TRBJ2-6; v_call: TRBV7-2; cdr3_aa: ASSLRSLAGAFSGANVLT